These 13 T cell receptor beta chains were sequenced from one sample in a study of identical twins' blood T cells (dated by TCRdb to 2012 to 2014). The protocol used for the library was 5' RACE. Sequencing instrument: Illumina Genome Analyzer IIx. TCRdb applied fastp at Q25 and MiXCR to the public reads, then kept only in-frame beta chains. All rows with the same CDR3 protein become a single entry with the most common DNA and genes. The sample table lists hundreds of thousands of distinct CDR3 sequences, over 25% of them with a count of one. The ten largest clonotypes hold 6.1% of the sample. The sample consisted of PBMCs. The receptors shown here come from a woman aged 18-55 years in good health.

This clonotype was detected only a few times. J is TRBJ1-5 and V is TRBV15; no definite D call. The CDR3 contains 15 residues. The V gene's germline CDR1 is LNHNV and CDR2 YYDKDF (reference sequence). V was cut by 0 bases and J by 3 bases, with 9 bases left in between. CDR3 nucleotide sequence: TGTGCCACCAGCAGAGAGTTCGGATCCAATCAGCCCCAGCATTTT. Translation gives CATSREFGSNQPQHF.

This clonotype was picked up one time. A much larger clone differs from this one at a single base, so this may be a read error. The rearrangement links TRBV7-9 to TRBJ2-2; D tentatively fits TRBD1 or TRBD2 (5 bases each). The germline CDR1 and CDR2 sequences are SEHNR and FQNEAQ (reference sequence). This CDR3 contains 17 residues. CDR3 bases: TGTGCCAGCAGCTTATTCCGAGGGGAATCCAACACCGGGGAGCTGCTTTTT. Residues: CASSLFRGESNTGELLF.

The chain has TRBV6-6 and TRBJ2-6; TRBD1 might be the D (5 bases). CDR1 MNHNY and CDR2 SVGAGI come from the germline V gene (reference sequence). V gave up 5 bases and J gave up 0 bases, with 14 bases separating them. The CDR3 sequence is 17 residues long. CDR3 nucleotide sequence: TGTGCCAGCAGTCACATAGACAGATACTCTGGGGCCAACGTCCTGACTTTC. Amino acid sequence: CASSHIDRYSGANVLTF.

V usage is TRBV29-1 and J usage is TRBJ1-2; D ambiguous. Trimming took off 3 bases at V and 4 bases at J, with 6 bases between the two ends. CDR1 SQVTM and CDR2 ANQGSEA come from the germline V gene. The CDR3 sequence is 11 residues long. The DNA of the CDR3 is TGCAGCGTTGAGGCGGTCTATGGCTACACCTTC. Its protein product is CSVEAVYGYTF. Complete variable domain (other parts from reference TRBV29-1 and TRBJ1-2): SAVISQKPSRDICQRGTSLTIQCQVDSQVTMMFWYRQQPGQSLTLIATANQGSEATYESGFVIDKFPISRPNLTFSTLTVSNMSPEDSSIYLCSVEAVYGYTFGSGTRLTVV.

The chain couples TRBV12-3 or TRBV12-4 to TRBJ2-4; perhaps TRBD1 as D (5 bases). This CDR3 comprises 15 residues. V lost 6 bases and J lost 2, with 14 bases in between. CDR3 in amino acids: CASSLLQGSKNIQYF. For the CDR3, the DNA is TGTGCCAGCAGCCTCCTTCAGGGTTCCAAAAACATTCAGTACTTC.

As for this clonotype: The CDR3 end shows no conserved phenylalanine or tryptophan, and so a read error is likely. This chain links TRBV19 with TRBJ2-7; 7 nucleotides agree with TRBD1. This CDR3 comprises 16 residues. V trimming: 9 bases; J trimming: 3 bases; junction bases outside the gene matches: 17. CDR1 is LNHDA and CDR2 is SQIVND in the germline V gene (reference sequence). CDR3 DNA: TGTGCCAGGGGTGACAGGGCTAAGTTGGTAATCTACGAGCAGTACCTC. Encoded protein: CARGDRAKLVIYEQYL.

On this clonotype itself: A much larger clone sits a single nucleotide away, making a read error possible. This sequence joins TRBV14 and TRBJ2-5; D may be TRBD2 (5 bases). Germline V lookup: CDR1 SGHDN, CDR2 FVKESK. This CDR3 contains 12 residues. CDR3 in amino acids: CASGLYQESQYF. The CDR3 DNA is TGTGCCAGCGGACTGTACCAAGAGAGCCAGTACTTC.

V is TRBV20-1 and J is TRBJ1-2, with 7 bases that match TRBD1. Per the germline V gene, CDR1 is DFQATT and CDR2 is SNEGSKA (reference sequence). This CDR3 comprises 14 residues. V shed 5 bases, J shed 4 bases, and the junction held 10 bases outside the gene matches. Here the CDR3 reads CSAPQTGTAYGYTF. The CDR3 DNA is TGCAGTGCTCCACAAACCGGGACAGCCTATGGCTACACCTTC.

This clonotype was observed a few times. The J gene is TRBJ1-2, the V gene TRBV7-9; D not certain. Germline V gene data show CDR1 as SEHNR and CDR2 as FQNEAQ (reference sequence). V shed 1 base and J shed 3 bases, with 12 bases lying between them. CDR3 size: 15 residues. DNA for the CDR3: TGTGCCAGCAGCTTAGGTTCTGGGATGGACTATGGCTACACCTTC. This translates into CASSLGSGMDYGYTF.

The sample holds a few counts of this clonotype. The chain carries TRBV7-2 and TRBJ2-2; D not certain. Trimming shortened V by 8 bases and J by 0 bases, and 7 bases separated the two germline ends. The CDR3 loop spans 13 amino acids. Germline V CDR1 and CDR2: SGHTA, FQGNSA. The CDR3, as DNA: TGTGCCAGCGGCTCATCGAACACCGGGGAGCTGTTTTTT. Its protein product is CASGSSNTGELFF. The full variable domain, in which reference TRBV7-2 and TRBJ2-2 provide the parts outside the CDR3, is GAGVSQSPSNKVTEKGKDVELRCDPISGHTALYWYRQSLGQGLEFLIYFQGNSAPDKSGLPSDRFSAERTGGSVSTLTIQRTQQEDSAVYLCASGSSNTGELFFGEGSRLTVL.

This clonotype has more than one count but fewer than ten. The chain has TRBV29-1 and TRBJ1-2; 9 positions match TRBD1. CDR3 size: 17 residues. Germline CDR1 is SQVTM and CDR2 is ANQGSEA. V shed 7 bases, J shed 1 base, and the junction held 16 bases outside the gene matches. CDR3 amino acids: CSADTSWTGDHNYGYTF. CDR3 DNA: TGCAGCGCGGATACCTCCTGGACAGGGGACCATAACTATGGCTACACCTTC. Full variable domain (outside the CDR3, taken from reference TRBV29-1 and TRBJ1-2): SAVISQKPSRDICQRGTSLTIQCQVDSQVTMMFWYRQQPGQSLTLIATANQGSEATYESGFVIDKFPISRPNLTFSTLTVSNMSPEDSSIYLCSADTSWTGDHNYGYTFGSGTRLTVV.

This clonotype has a count of ten or more. The rearrangement joins TRBV5-1 to TRBJ1-4; no reliable D call. V lost 4 bases and J 6 bases, leaving 16 bases between the germline ends. This CDR3 has 15 residues. The V gene's germline CDR1 is SGHRS and CDR2 YFSETQ. The CDR3: CASSESGIVDEKLFF. DNA for the CDR3: TGCGCCAGCAGCGAATCGGGGATTGTGGATGAAAAACTGTTTTTT. Based on the CDR3 plus reference TRBV5-1 and TRBJ1-4, the full variable domain is KAGVTQTPRYLIKTRGQQVTLSCSPISGHRSVSWYQQTPGQGLQFLFEYFSETQRNKGNFPGRFSGRQFSNSRSEMNVSTLELGDSALYLCASSESGIVDEKLFFGSGTQLSVL.

This clonotype was recorded at least ten times. The J gene is TRBJ2-3, the V gene TRBV20-1; D is unclear. The CDR3 spans 14 residues. From germline, CDR1 is DFQATT and CDR2 SNEGSKA (reference sequence). Trimming removed 0 bases from V and 2 bases from J, with 9 bases in between. This CDR3 is CSARDSRSTDTQYF. The CDR3 DNA follows: TGCAGTGCTAGAGACTCAAGATCCACAGATACGCAGTATTTT.